This T cell receptor (beta chain) was recorded in a study of blood T cell repertoires in COVID-19. Authors' analysis steps: Scientists estimated how many nucleated cells there were by amplifying reference gene primers. Generated by immunoSEQ multiplex PCR, the TCRdb table keeps only in-frame clones and is missing some. V and J calls and clone size follow that table, whereas D and trimming were derived from the DNA. The sample includes 100,000 or so clones, 85% of them seen just once. From germline, CDR1 is LGHDT and CDR2 YNNKEL (reference sequence). The CDR3 extends over 17 amino acids. The J segment lost 2 bases and the V segment lost 1 base, leaving 6 bases of the junction unmatched. This clone was detected once.

The TCR sequence derives from a woman between 70 and 85 years old with active or convalescent COVID-19. The sample taken for sequencing was peripheral blood. The chain combines TRBV3-1 (or the pseudogene TRBV3-2) with TRBJ2-7; TRBD2 aligns across 12 bases. The CDR3 region is CASSQGGLAGPPYEQYF. CDR3 bases: TGTGCCAGCAGCCAAGGAGGACTAGCGGGACCGCCCTACGAGCAGTACTTC.